The TCR beta chain under discussion was sequenced for a study of blood T cell repertoires in COVID-19. The ends were cut back, 0 bases at V and 0 bases at J, with 5 bases in the middle. Germline assignment: CDR1 KGHSH and CDR2 LQKENI. The CDR3 extends over 14 amino acids. Sequenced by immunoSEQ multiplex PCR; TCRdb stores in-frame clones only, minus some. The sample has some 260,000 clones, approximately 85% seen once. This chain links TRBV18 with TRBJ1-2; D is ambiguous. Sequencing was carried out using peripheral blood. The receptor comes from a woman aged 25 to 39 with acute or convalescent COVID-19. CDR3 region: CASSPPSSNYGYTF. Here the CDR3 DNA reads TGTGCCAGCTCACCACCGTCCTCTAACTATGGCTACACCTTC.